This TCR beta chain was profiled in a study of T cell responses to AZD1222 COVID-19 vaccine. Notes on the study in general: Sampling captured repertoires only after the peak T cell response. Donors were largely white British and mainly female; clonal diversity was possibly underestimated.

Analysis merged second doses at about 4 or about 12 weeks. Germline loops: CDR1 SGHRS, CDR2 YFSETQ. V lost 3 bases to trimming and J lost 7 bases; unmatched junction nucleotides: 9. This CDR3 comprises 14 residues. To note about this clone: Its antigen is as yet unknown.

Sequencing was performed with immunoSEQ multiplex PCR; in TCRdb, only in-frame clones are kept and a portion is missing. The sample has 120,000 to 150,000 clones; about 82% are singletons. Here the sequenced sample was peripheral blood, taken 28 days after the second AZD1222 dose. The rearrangement joins TRBV5-1 to TRBJ1-2; 7 nucleotides match TRBD1. The receptor's source is an adult who received the AZD1222 COVID-19 vaccine. The CDR3 coding sequence is TGCGCCAGCAGCTCGGACAGGTCCACTAGTGGCTACACCTTC. This gives the protein CASSSDRSTSGYTF.